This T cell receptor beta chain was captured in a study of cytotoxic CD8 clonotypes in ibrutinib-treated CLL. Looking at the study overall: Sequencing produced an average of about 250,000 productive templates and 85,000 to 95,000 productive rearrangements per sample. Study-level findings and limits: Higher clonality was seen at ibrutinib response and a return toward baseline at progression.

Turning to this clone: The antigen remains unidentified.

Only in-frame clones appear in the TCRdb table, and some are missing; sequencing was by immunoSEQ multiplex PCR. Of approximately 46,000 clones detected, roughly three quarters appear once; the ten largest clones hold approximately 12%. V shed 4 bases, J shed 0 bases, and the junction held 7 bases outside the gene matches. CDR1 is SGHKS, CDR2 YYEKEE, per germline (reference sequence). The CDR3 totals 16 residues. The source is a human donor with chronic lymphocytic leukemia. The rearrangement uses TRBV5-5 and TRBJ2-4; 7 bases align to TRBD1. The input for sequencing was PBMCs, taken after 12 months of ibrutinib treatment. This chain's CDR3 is CASSPGWTGAKNIQYF. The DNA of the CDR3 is TGTGCCAGCAGCCCCGGATGGACAGGAGCCAAAAACATTCAGTACTTC.